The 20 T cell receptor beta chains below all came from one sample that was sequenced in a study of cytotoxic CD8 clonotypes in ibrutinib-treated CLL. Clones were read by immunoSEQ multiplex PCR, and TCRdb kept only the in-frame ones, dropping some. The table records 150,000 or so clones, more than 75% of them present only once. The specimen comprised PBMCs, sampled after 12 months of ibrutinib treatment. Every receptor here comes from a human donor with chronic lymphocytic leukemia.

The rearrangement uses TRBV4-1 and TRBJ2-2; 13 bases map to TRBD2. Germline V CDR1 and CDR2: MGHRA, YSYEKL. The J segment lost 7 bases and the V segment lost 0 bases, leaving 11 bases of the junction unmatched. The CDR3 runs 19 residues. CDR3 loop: CASSQDPGLAGEGGGELFF. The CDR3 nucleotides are TGCGCCAGCAGCCAAGACCCCGGACTAGCGGGAGAAGGAGGCGGGGAGCTGTTTTTT.

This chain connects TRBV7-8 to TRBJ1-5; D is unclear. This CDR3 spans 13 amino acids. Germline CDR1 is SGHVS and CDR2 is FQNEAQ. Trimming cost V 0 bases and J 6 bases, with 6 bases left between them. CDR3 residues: CASSLASPQPQHF. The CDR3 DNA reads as TGTGCCAGCAGCTTAGCGTCTCCTCAGCCCCAGCATTTT.

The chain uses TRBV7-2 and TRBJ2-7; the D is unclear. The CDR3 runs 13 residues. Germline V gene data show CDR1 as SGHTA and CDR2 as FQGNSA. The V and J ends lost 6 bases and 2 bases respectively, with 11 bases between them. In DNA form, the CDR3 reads TGTGCCAGCAGTCGTCAGGAAGCCTACGAGCAGTACTTC. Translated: CASSRQEAYEQYF.

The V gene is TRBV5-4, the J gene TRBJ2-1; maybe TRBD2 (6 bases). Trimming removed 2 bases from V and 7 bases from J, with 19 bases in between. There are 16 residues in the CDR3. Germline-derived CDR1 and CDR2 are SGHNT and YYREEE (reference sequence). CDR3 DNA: TGTGCCAGCAGCTTCAAGGAGCGGGCCTACAAGAATGAGCAGTTCTTC. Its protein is CASSFKERAYKNEQFF.

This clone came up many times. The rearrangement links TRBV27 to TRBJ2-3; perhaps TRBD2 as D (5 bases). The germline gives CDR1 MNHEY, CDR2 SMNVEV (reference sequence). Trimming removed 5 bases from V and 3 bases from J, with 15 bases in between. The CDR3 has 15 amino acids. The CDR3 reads CASSPSQRRTDTQYF. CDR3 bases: TGTGCCAGCAGTCCGTCCCAGCGGAGGACAGATACGCAGTATTTT.

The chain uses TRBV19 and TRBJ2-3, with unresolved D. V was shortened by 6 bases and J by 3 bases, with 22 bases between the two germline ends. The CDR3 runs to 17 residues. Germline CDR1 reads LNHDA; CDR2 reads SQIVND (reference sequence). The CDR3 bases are TGTGCCAGTAGCTCCCCTAAGGGCCGAGGTGGGACAGATACGCAGTATTTT. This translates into CASSSPKGRGGTDTQYF.

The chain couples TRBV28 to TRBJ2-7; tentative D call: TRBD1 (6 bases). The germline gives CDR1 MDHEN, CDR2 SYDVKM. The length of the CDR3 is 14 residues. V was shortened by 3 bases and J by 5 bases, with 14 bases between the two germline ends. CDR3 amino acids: CASSLAQGRNEQYF. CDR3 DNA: TGTGCCAGCAGTTTGGCGCAGGGGAGAAACGAGCAGTACTTC.

The CDR3 bases are TGTGCCAGCAGTCTACTACGGACAGTCAAAGGGAACGAGCAGTACTTC. As protein: CASSLLRTVKGNEQYF. The chain couples TRBV28 to TRBJ2-7; weak D call: TRBD1 (6 bases). Germline assignment: CDR1 MDHEN and CDR2 SYDVKM. The CDR3 spans 16 residues. Trimming left V 5 bases short and J 5 bases short, with 22 bases between.

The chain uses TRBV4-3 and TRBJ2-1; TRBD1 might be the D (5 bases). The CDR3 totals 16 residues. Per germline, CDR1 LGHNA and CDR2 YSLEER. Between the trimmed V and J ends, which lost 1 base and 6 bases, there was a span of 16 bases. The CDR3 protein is CASSQGKGFSSNEQFF. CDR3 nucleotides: TGCGCCAGCAGCCAAGGAAAGGGGTTCTCGAGCAATGAGCAGTTCTTC.

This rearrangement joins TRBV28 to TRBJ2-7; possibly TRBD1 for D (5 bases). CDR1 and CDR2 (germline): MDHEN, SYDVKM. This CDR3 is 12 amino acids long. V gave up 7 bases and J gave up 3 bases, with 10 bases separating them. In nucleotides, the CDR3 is TGTGCCAGCAATACAGGCGGCTACGAGCAGTACTTC. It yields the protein CASNTGGYEQYF.

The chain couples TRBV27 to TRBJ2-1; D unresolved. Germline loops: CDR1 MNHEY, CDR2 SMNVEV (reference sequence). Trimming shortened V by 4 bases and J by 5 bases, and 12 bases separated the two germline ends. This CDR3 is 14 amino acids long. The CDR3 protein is CASSSRVLNNEQFF. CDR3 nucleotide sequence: TGTGCCAGCAGTTCTAGGGTCCTTAACAATGAGCAGTTCTTC.

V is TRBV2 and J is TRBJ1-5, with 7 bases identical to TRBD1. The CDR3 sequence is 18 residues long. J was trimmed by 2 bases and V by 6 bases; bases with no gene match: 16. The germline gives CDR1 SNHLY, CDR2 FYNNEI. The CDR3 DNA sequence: TGTGCCAGCAGCTTCAGGGGGTCCCAAACATATGGCAATCAGCCCCAGCATTTT. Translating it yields CASSFRGSQTYGNQPQHF.

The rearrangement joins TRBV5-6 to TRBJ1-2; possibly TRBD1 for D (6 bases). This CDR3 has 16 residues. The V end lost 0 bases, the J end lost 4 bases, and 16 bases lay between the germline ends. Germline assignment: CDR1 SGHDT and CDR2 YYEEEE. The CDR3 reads CASSLVRGTLPYGYTF. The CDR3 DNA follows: TGTGCCAGCAGCTTGGTCCGTGGGACACTCCCCTATGGCTACACCTTC.

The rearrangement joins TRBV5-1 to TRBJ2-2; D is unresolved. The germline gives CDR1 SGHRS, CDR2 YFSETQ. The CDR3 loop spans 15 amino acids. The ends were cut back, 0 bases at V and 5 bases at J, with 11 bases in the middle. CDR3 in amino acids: CASSLARPITGELFF. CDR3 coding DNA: TGCGCCAGCAGCTTGGCCCGGCCAATTACCGGGGAGCTGTTTTTT. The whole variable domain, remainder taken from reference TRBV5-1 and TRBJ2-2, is KAGVTQTPRYLIKTRGQQVTLSCSPISGHRSVSWYQQTPGQGLQFLFEYFSETQRNKGNFPGRFSGRQFSNSRSEMNVSTLELGDSALYLCASSLARPITGELFFGEGSRLTVL.

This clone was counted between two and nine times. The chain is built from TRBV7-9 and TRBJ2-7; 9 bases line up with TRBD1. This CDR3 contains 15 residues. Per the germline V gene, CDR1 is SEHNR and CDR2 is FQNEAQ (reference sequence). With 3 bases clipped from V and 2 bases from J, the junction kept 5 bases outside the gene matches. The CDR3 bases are TGTGCCAGCAGCTTGGGGACAGGGCCTACCTACGAGCAGTACTTC. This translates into CASSLGTGPTYEQYF.

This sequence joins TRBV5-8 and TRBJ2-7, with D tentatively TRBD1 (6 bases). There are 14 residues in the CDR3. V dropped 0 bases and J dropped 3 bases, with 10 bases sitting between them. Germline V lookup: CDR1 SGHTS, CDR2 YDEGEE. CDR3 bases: TGTGCCAGCAGCTTGGTTGGGACAAACTACGAGCAGTACTTC. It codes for CASSLVGTNYEQYF.

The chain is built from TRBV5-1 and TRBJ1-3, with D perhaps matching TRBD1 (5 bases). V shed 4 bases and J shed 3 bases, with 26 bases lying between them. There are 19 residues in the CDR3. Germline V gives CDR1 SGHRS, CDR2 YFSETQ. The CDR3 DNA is TGCGCCAGCAGCCCGCCCAGGATTGGGAGGGGAAGATATGGAAACACCATATATTTT. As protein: CASSPPRIGRGRYGNTIYF.

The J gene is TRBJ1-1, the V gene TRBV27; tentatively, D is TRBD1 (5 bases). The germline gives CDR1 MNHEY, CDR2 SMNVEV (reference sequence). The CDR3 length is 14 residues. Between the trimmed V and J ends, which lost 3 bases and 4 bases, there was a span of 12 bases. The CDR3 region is CASSFRGRGTEAFF. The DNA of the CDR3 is TGTGCCAGCAGTTTCCGGGGACGGGGCACTGAAGCTTTCTTT.

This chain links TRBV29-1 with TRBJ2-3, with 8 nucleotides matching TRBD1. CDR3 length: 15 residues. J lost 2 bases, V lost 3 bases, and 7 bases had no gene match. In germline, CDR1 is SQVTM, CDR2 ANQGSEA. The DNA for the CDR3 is TGCAGCGTTGATGTTCAGGGGGCGAACACAGATACGCAGTATTTT. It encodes CSVDVQGANTDTQYF.

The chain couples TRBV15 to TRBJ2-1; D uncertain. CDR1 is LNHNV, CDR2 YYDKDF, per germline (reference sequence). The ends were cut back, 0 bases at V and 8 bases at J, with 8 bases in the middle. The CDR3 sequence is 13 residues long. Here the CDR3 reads CATSRDFPDEQFF. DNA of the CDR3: TGTGCCACCAGCAGAGATTTCCCCGATGAGCAGTTCTTC.